The rows below give T cell receptor beta chains drawn from one sample of a study of blood T cell repertoires in COVID-19. Measured with immunoSEQ multiplex PCR; TCRdb has only the in-frame clones, and not every one. The sample holds about 200,000 clones; under 90% are singletons and the top ten take about 4.8%. Sequences were obtained from PBMCs or T cells enriched from blood (not recorded which). These receptors came from a woman between 50 and 59 years old who had been exposed to COVID-19. Each CDR3 is given with its conserved first and last residue. The order of the fields is J gene, D gene, clone size, V gene, CDR3 DNA, CDR3 protein. D genes are given only for firm matches. Some rows mark clone size as missing; the rest say once, few, many or name a class of expanded clone.

TRBJ1-1	TRBD1	once	TRBV7-2	TGTGCCAGCAGCTTAGGGGACAGAATAGCTTTCTTT	CASSLGDRIAFF
TRBJ1-1	TRBD1	NA	TRBV10-3	TGTGCCATCAGTGACCCTCGGGGACAGGCGAACACTGAAGCTTTCTTT	CAISDPRGQANTEAFF
TRBJ1-5	NA	NA	TRBV23-1	TGCGCCAGCAGTCGAACAGGGACGAGGCATCAGCCCCAGCATTTT	CASSRTGTRHQPQHF
TRBJ1-1	NA	NA	TRBV3-1/TRBV3-2	TGTGCCAGCAGCGCAAGTTTAGGGGATAGGGGTGAAGCTTTCTTT	CASSASLGDRGEAFF
TRBJ1-1	NA	NA	TRBV18	TGTGCCAGCTCACCACCCGGGGTCATCAACACTGAAGCTTTCTTT	CASSPPGVINTEAFF
TRBJ1-3	TRBD1	NA	TRBV4-3	TGCGCCAGCAGCCAGGAGGACAGGGCTGGAAACACCATATATTTT	CASSQEDRAGNTIYF
TRBJ1-2	NA	NA	TRBV10-2	TGCGCCAGCAAGGGAGGGAACTATGGCTACACCTTC	CASKGGNYGYTF
TRBJ1-1	TRBD1	NA	TRBV3-1/TRBV3-2	TGTGCCAGCAGCCGAGGACAGGGGGCTGAAGCTTTCTTT	CASSRGQGAEAFF
TRBJ1-5	TRBD1	few	TRBV19	TGTGCCAGTAGTATCGACAGGGCGGCGTATCAGCCCCAGCATTTT	CASSIDRAAYQPQHF
TRBJ1-2	NA	NA	TRBV3-1/TRBV3-2	TGTGCCAGCAGCCAACCCCGCGGGGGGCATAGCTATGGCTACACCTTC	CASSQPRGGHSYGYTF
TRBJ1-5	NA	NA	TRBV20-1	TGCAGTGCTAGTTACCCACGGTTTAGCAATCAGCCCCAGCATTTT	CSASYPRFSNQPQHF
TRBJ1-2	TRBD1	NA	TRBV6-5	TGTGCCAGCAGGGTTGACAGGGCCAGCTATGGCTACACCTTC	CASRVDRASYGYTF
TRBJ2-1	TRBD2	NA	TRBV9	TGTGCCAGCAGCGCCGGACTAGCGGGGGTAGCGGGAGAGCAGTTCTTC	CASSAGLAGVAGEQFF
TRBJ1-2	NA	NA	TRBV7-2	TGTGCCAGCAGCCCGACCACGGGCTATGGCTACACCTTC	CASSPTTGYGYTF
TRBJ2-1	NA	NA	TRBV9	TGTGCCAGCAGCGTAGAGGAGGGAAGGTCCTACAATGAGCAGTTCTTC	CASSVEEGRSYNEQFF
TRBJ1-5	NA	NA	TRBV2	TGTGCCAGCAGCGTTACAGGGAGGGATCAGCCCCAGCATTTT	CASSVTGRDQPQHF
TRBJ1-2	TRBD1	NA	TRBV6-5	TGTGCCAGCAGATCCTCGACAGGGTCCTATGGCTACACCTTC	CASRSSTGSYGYTF
TRBJ1-4	NA	NA	TRBV7-2	TGTGCCAGCAGCTTAGGGTGGGGGGATAATGAAAAACTGTTTTTT	CASSLGWGDNEKLFF
TRBJ2-5	NA	NA	TRBV7-2	TGTGCCAGCTCCCCTCCGGGTATGGGTCGGGGAGAGACCCAGTACTTC	CASSPPGMGRGETQYF
TRBJ2-7	TRBD1	NA	TRBV29-1	TGCAGCGTCGAGGACAGGGGATCCTACGAGCAGTACTTC	CSVEDRGSYEQYF
TRBJ1-1	TRBD1	few	TRBV5-5	TGTGCCAGCAGCTTGGCTTTAGGGGGCGCATCGGAAGCTTTCTTT	CASSLALGGASEAFF
TRBJ1-1	TRBD1	NA	TRBV12-3/TRBV12-4	TGTGCCAGCAGCCCGGGACAGCCTGAAGCTTTCTTT	CASSPGQPEAFF
TRBJ1-1	NA	NA	TRBV27	TGTGCCAGCAGTTTACCAGGAGGGGAAGCTTTCTTT	CASSLPGGEAFF
TRBJ1-2	NA	NA	TRBV11-2	TGTGCCAGCAGCTTAGACAGGGTGCGCTACACCTTC	CASSLDRVRYTF
TRBJ1-5	TRBD1	NA	TRBV6-9	TGTGCCAGCAGTTTCATATCGACAGGGGTTCAGCCCCAGCATTTT	CASSFISTGVQPQHF
TRBJ1-1	NA	NA	TRBV24-1	TGTGCCACCAGTGATTCCGACACTGAAGCTTTCTTT	CATSDSDTEAFF
TRBJ1-4	TRBD1	NA	TRBV28	TGTGCCAGCAGTACCCAGGGGGCAACTAATGAAAAACTGTTTTTT	CASSTQGATNEKLFF
TRBJ2-1	NA	NA	TRBV3-1/TRBV3-2	TGTGCCAGCAGCCAAATCCCTGAAGGGGCCTACAATGAGCAGTTCTTC	CASSQIPEGAYNEQFF
TRBJ2-1	TRBD1	NA	TRBV5-5	TGTGCCAGCAGCTTGGGGGACAGGGGGTCGGTGTTTAATGAGCAGTTCTTC	CASSLGDRGSVFNEQFF
TRBJ1-2	NA	NA	TRBV29-1	TGCAGCGTTGATGGCATTTATGGCTACACCTTC	CSVDGIYGYTF
TRBJ1-6	TRBD1	NA	TRBV3-1/TRBV3-2	TGTGCCAGCAGCCAAGGGGACAGGGGAGGTTCACCCCTCCACTTT	CASSQGDRGGSPLHF
TRBJ1-2	NA	NA	TRBV28	TGTGCCAGCAGCTTAACCGGGGTGGCTAACTATGGCTACACCTTC	CASSLTGVANYGYTF
TRBJ2-2	NA	NA	TRBV5-8	TGTGCCAGCAGCCGGAGGACGGTGAACACCGGGGAGCTGTTTTTT	CASSRRTVNTGELFF
TRBJ1-2	NA	NA	TRBV7-8	TGTGCCAGCAGCTTAGGTTCGGCCGGACTTTACCCTAATGGCTACACCTTC	CASSLGSAGLYPNGYTF
TRBJ2-2	NA	NA	TRBV6-5	TGTGCCACTAGTAAGGACACCGGGGAGCTGTTTTTT	CATSKDTGELFF
TRBJ1-4	NA	NA	TRBV19	TGTGCCAGTAGTGGTATGCAGGGTACGAAACTGTTTTTT	CASSGMQGTKLFF
TRBJ1-6	NA	NA	TRBV5-1	TGCGCCAGCAGCTTGGACAGTTATAATTCACCCCTCCACTTT	CASSLDSYNSPLHF
TRBJ2-1	NA	NA	TRBV20-1	TGCAGTGCATCATACAATGAGCAGTTCTTC	CSASYNEQFF
TRBJ1-2	TRBD1	NA	TRBV7-8	TGTGCCAGCAGCTTAGCCGGGACAGGGCTCTATGGCTACACCTTC	CASSLAGTGLYGYTF
TRBJ1-3	NA	NA	TRBV4-3	TGCGCCAGCAGCCAACAACACAGCTCTGGAAACACCATATATTTT	CASSQQHSSGNTIYF
TRBJ2-3	NA	once	TRBV7-8	TGTGCCAGCAGCTTAGAGGCGGCGATGAGAGGTGCAGATACGCAGTATTTT	CASSLEAAMRGADTQYF
TRBJ2-2	NA	NA	TRBV12-3/TRBV12-4	TGTGCCAGCAGGTCCCAGAACACCGGGGAGCTGTTTTTT	CASRSQNTGELFF
TRBJ2-7	TRBD1	NA	TRBV5-4	TGTGCCAGCAGCGCGGCGACAGGGTCTTACGAGCAGTACTTC	CASSAATGSYEQYF
TRBJ1-2	TRBD1	NA	TRBV7-2	TGTGCCAGCAGCGAGACAGGGTTCTATGGCTACACCTTC	CASSETGFYGYTF
TRBJ2-1	NA	NA	TRBV18	TGTGCCAGCTCACCGGGACTTAACAATGAGCAGTTCTTC	CASSPGLNNEQFF